Each of the 31 T cell receptor beta chains below was sequenced from the same sample in a study of T-cell reconstitution after alpha-beta-depleted transplantation in children. Unique molecular identifiers featured in how the TCRbeta library was prepared. TCRdb fed the PCR reads into MiXCR, producing one record per CDR3 protein. Found here are roughly 100,000 distinct CDR3 sequences, around 5.9% of them singletons; the top ten hold 5.5% to 7%. The material sequenced was PBMCs, mostly from graft donor cells, taken 60 days after TCRalphabeta/CD19-depleted stem cell transplant. All receptors come from a female patient aged 2 to 10 who had a stem cell transplant for Fanconi anemia, so the T cells may come from the graft donor.

This clonotype was seen more than once but under ten times. The J gene is TRBJ2-5, the V gene TRBV12-3 or TRBV12-4; 10 bases match TRBD2. The CDR3 sequence is 15 residues long. After removal of 2 bases from V and 2 bases from J, the junction contained 2 bases not matched to a gene. The CDR3, as DNA: TGTGCCAGCAGTTTACAGCGGGGGGGGCAAGAGACCCAGTACTTC. It encodes CASSLQRGGQETQYF.

In this sample, this clonotype turned up a few times. The rearrangement uses TRBV28 and TRBJ2-1; 9 bases match TRBD2. The CDR3 is 17 amino acids. Trimming took 5 bases from V and 6 from J; bases not matched to a gene: 14. Germline lookup yields CDR1 MDHEN and CDR2 SYDVKM. The DNA for the CDR3 is TGTGCCAGCAGTCCCCGCGGTCGAGCTAGCGGGGCCAATGAGCAGTTCTTC. Translation gives CASSPRGRASGANEQFF.

In this sample, this clonotype turned up many times. The CDR3 region is CASSLGQGADEQFF. The CDR3 DNA reads TGTGCCAGCAGCTTGGGACAGGGGGCAGATGAGCAGTTCTTC. V gene TRBV5-5 combines with J gene TRBJ2-1; 10 nucleotides align to TRBD1. The CDR3 extends over 14 amino acids. The germline CDR1 and CDR2 sequences are SGHKS and YYEKEE (reference sequence). V trimming: 0 bases; J trimming: 8 bases; junction bases outside the gene matches: 2.

This clonotype was recorded at least ten times. The chain recombines TRBV24-1 with TRBJ2-3; TRBD1 might be the D (6 bases). This CDR3 has 13 residues. In germline, CDR1 is KGHDR, CDR2 SFDVKD. V shed 8 bases and J shed 3 bases, with 11 bases lying between them. CDR3 sequence (DNA): TGTGCCACCATGGGACAAACGACAGATACGCAGTATTTT. Its protein product is CATMGQTTDTQYF.

The chain employs TRBV4-2 and TRBJ2-3; 11 bases align to TRBD2. The CDR3 loop spans 17 amino acids. Germline CDR1 LGHNA, CDR2 YNFKEQ. V shed 6 bases, J shed 2 bases, and the junction held 10 bases outside the gene matches. Written as DNA, the CDR3 is TGTGCCAGCAGTCCAACCCTTAGCGGGAGGGCCACAGATACGCAGTATTTT. As protein: CASSPTLSGRATDTQYF.

Many counts were recorded for this clonotype. The rearrangement links TRBV10-3 to TRBJ2-7; D possibly matches TRBD1 or TRBD2 (5 bases each). The CDR3 spans 14 residues. Germline CDR1 and CDR2: ENHRY and SYGVKD. V was cut by 6 bases and J by 1 base, with 13 bases left in between. CDR3 coding DNA: TGTGCCATCAGCCAATCGGGGCTATCCTACGAGCAGTACTTC. Amino acid sequence: CAISQSGLSYEQYF.

The sample holds many counts of this clonotype. J is TRBJ1-2 and V is TRBV5-1, with a possible D match to TRBD1 (6 bases). In germline, CDR1 is SGHRS, CDR2 YFSETQ. This CDR3 is 14 amino acids long. The V gene lost 4 bases and the J gene lost 0 bases, with 10 bases spanning the gap. CDR3 nucleotides: TGCGCCAGCAGCGCACAGGGACCTAACTATGGCTACACCTTC. It yields the protein CASSAQGPNYGYTF.

To note about this clonotype: This sequence may be a read error, since a much larger clone differs from it by one base. The chain joins TRBV28 to TRBJ1-2, with D unclear. CDR3 length: 14 residues. Germline CDR1 is MDHEN and CDR2 is SYDVKM. In DNA form, the CDR3 reads TGTGCCAGCAGTTTAACGGGGTATAGCTATGGCCACACCTTC. Its translation is CASSLTGYSYGHTF.

DNA for the CDR3: TGCAGTGCTAGCTCTCCAGCGGGGGGTACAGATACGCAGTATTTT. Encoded protein: CSASSPAGGTDTQYF. The J gene is TRBJ2-3, the V gene TRBV20-1, with TRBD2 matching 9 bases. The CDR3 consists of 15 residues. The germline CDR1 and CDR2 sequences are DFQATT and SNEGSKA (reference sequence). V trimming: 3 bases; J trimming: 3 bases; junction bases outside the gene matches: 7.

This clonotype was recorded at least ten times. The chain carries TRBV28 and TRBJ2-7; TRBD1 agrees at 7 bases. J was trimmed by 3 bases and V by 3 bases; bases with no gene match: 5. The germline V gene has CDR1 MDHEN and CDR2 SYDVKM. CDR3 length: 14 residues. As DNA, the CDR3 is TGTGCCAGCAGTTTCGAGGGACAGAACTACGAGCAGTACTTC. Translated, it gives CASSFEGQNYEQYF. The entire variable domain, with the rest obtained from reference TRBV28 and TRBJ2-7, is as follows: DVKVTQSSRYLVKRTGEKVFLECVQDMDHENMFWYRQDPGLGLRLIYFSYDVKMKEKGDIPEGYSVSREKKERFSLILESASTNQTSMYLCASSFEGQNYEQYFGPGTRLTVT.

This rearrangement joins TRBV25-1 to TRBJ1-1, with a weak D call TRBD1 (6 bases). CDR1 is MGHDK and CDR2 is SYGVNS in the germline V gene. The CDR3 totals 13 residues. Trimming shortened V by 7 bases and J by 4 bases, and 13 bases separated the two germline ends. The CDR3 spells CASKVGHGTEAFF. The CDR3 nucleotides read TGTGCCAGCAAAGTGGGACACGGCACTGAAGCTTTCTTT.

The table lists this clonotype with a few counts. J is TRBJ2-5 and V is TRBV5-4, with 8 bases that match TRBD1. CDR1 is SGHNT and CDR2 is YYREEE in the germline V gene (reference sequence). Losses at the gene ends were 0 bases for V and 5 bases for J; bases not matched to a gene: 0. The CDR3 consists of 13 residues. The CDR3 DNA sequence: TGTGCCAGCAGCTTGGACAGGGGGGAGACCCAGTACTTC. It translates to CASSLDRGETQYF. The full variable domain, in which reference TRBV5-4 and TRBJ2-5 provide the parts outside the CDR3, is ETGVTQSPTHLIKTRGQQVTLRCSSQSGHNTVSWYQQALGQGPQFIFQYYREEENGRGNFPPRFSGLQFPNYSSELNVNALELDDSALYLCASSLDRGETQYFGPGTRLLVL.

In this sample, this clonotype turned up a few times. The CDR3 region has the DNA TGTGCCAGCAGTGACGGGAGTAGCGGGACCCAGTACTTC. Protein product: CASSDGSSGTQYF. The chain employs TRBV2 and TRBJ2-5; possibly TRBD2 for D (6 bases). This CDR3 has 13 residues. Germline V CDR1 and CDR2: SNHLY, FYNNEI. V was cut by 3 bases and J by 7 bases, with 12 bases left in between.

This clonotype was seen ten or more times. The genes are TRBV4-1 and TRBJ2-1; D remains ambiguous. The V gene's germline CDR1 is MGHRA and CDR2 YSYEKL. V shed 1 base and J shed 7 bases, with 17 bases lying between them. CDR3 length equals 16 residues. CDR3 in DNA: TGCGCCAGCAGCCAAGCCCTCATCTTCTTAGGGAATGAGCAGTTCTTC. Translated, it gives CASSQALIFLGNEQFF.

This clonotype has only a few counts. The rearrangement links TRBV2 to TRBJ1-3; weak D call: TRBD1 (5 bases). The CDR3 is made up of 16 amino acids. The germline gives CDR1 SNHLY, CDR2 FYNNEI. Trimming removed 7 bases from V and 0 bases from J, with 16 bases in between. In DNA, the CDR3 is TGTGCCAGCACCAACCCTACAGGAATCTCTGGAAACACCATATATTTT. Its translation: CASTNPTGISGNTIYF. Full variable domain (rest looked up from reference TRBV2 and TRBJ1-3): EPEVTQTPSHQVTQMGQEVILRCVPISNHLYFYWYRQILGQKVEFLVSFYNNEISEKSEIFDDQFSVERPDGSNFTLKIRSTKLEDSAMYFCASTNPTGISGNTIYFGEGSWLTVV.

In this sample, this clonotype turned up a few times. The chain uses TRBV6-5 and TRBJ2-3; D unresolved. Germline-derived CDR1 and CDR2 are MNHEY and SVGAGI. The CDR3 spans 14 residues. V lost 2 bases, J lost 1 base, and 7 bases lay in between. This chain's CDR3 is CASSYPARTDTQYF. For the CDR3, the DNA is TGTGCCAGCAGTTACCCGGCGCGCACAGATACGCAGTATTTT.

This clonotype was seen ten or more times. The chain is built from TRBV15 and TRBJ2-6, with D possibly matching TRBD2 (5 bases). CDR1 and CDR2 from the germline V gene are LNHNV and YYDKDF (reference sequence). The CDR3 totals 17 residues. Trimming took off 3 bases at V and 3 bases at J, with 15 bases between the two ends. The CDR3 loop is CATSSPFLGDGANVLTF. The CDR3 DNA is TGTGCCACCAGCAGTCCATTTCTGGGAGATGGGGCCAACGTCCTGACTTTC.

The sample holds many counts of this clonotype. This chain uses TRBV20-1 with TRBJ2-4, with TRBD1 matching 10 bases. CDR1 and CDR2 from the germline V gene are DFQATT and SNEGSKA (reference sequence). The V and J ends lost 3 bases and 4 bases, in that order; junction bases with no gene match: 6. This CDR3 has 15 amino acids. The CDR3 is CSASDPGQGKNIQYF. Here the CDR3 DNA reads TGCAGTGCTAGCGACCCGGGACAGGGGAAAAACATTCAGTACTTC.

The sample holds a few counts of this clonotype. The rearrangement joins TRBV25-1 to TRBJ2-3; D gene ambiguous. CDR3 size: 16 residues. Germline lookup yields CDR1 MGHDK and CDR2 SYGVNS. V lost 1 base and J 0 bases, leaving 11 bases between the germline ends. CDR3 protein: CASSEFMAASTDTQYF. The CDR3 bases are TGTGCCAGCAGTGAATTTATGGCGGCTAGCACAGATACGCAGTATTTT.

This clonotype occurred many times. The V call is TRBV25-1, the J call TRBJ1-1, with 8 positions matching TRBD1. This CDR3 is built from 15 residues. Germline lookup yields CDR1 MGHDK and CDR2 SYGVNS. The V and J ends lost 2 bases and 1 base, in that order; junction bases with no gene match: 3. The CDR3 DNA reads TGTGCCAGCAGTGAACACACAGGGGGGAACACTGAAGCTTTCTTT. This gives the protein CASSEHTGGNTEAFF.

Ten or more counts support this clonotype. The V gene is TRBV6-4, the J gene TRBJ2-3, with 9 positions matching TRBD2. The CDR3 loop spans 16 amino acids. Germline CDR1 reads MRHNA; CDR2 reads SNTAGT. V lost 3 bases to trimming and J lost 0 bases; unmatched junction nucleotides: 4. The CDR3 reads CASSDHSGRSTDTQYF. For the CDR3, the DNA is TGTGCCAGCAGTGATCATAGCGGGAGAAGCACAGATACGCAGTATTTT.

The V and J genes are TRBV12-3 or TRBV12-4 and TRBJ1-5; D remains ambiguous. Between the trimmed V and J ends, which lost 0 bases and 9 bases, there was a span of 12 bases. The CDR3 runs to 14 residues. CDR3 nucleotide sequence: TGTGCCAGCAGTTTAGCGCCCTCGGCAGGGCCCCAGCATTTT. Protein sequence: CASSLAPSAGPQHF.

This clonotype was seen at least ten times. This chain connects TRBV7-8 to TRBJ2-7; TRBD2 matches at 8 bases. V was clipped by 10 bases and J by 1 base; unmatched bases: 6. Germline values: CDR1 SGHVS, CDR2 FQNEAQ. The CDR3 consists of 13 residues. CDR3 in amino acids: CAIQLADSYEQYF. The CDR3 nucleotides are TGTGCCATACAACTAGCGGATTCCTACGAGCAGTACTTC.

This clonotype appeared a few times. The chain combines TRBV12-3 or TRBV12-4 with TRBJ1-5; D is unclear. This CDR3 is 13 amino acids long. With 1 base removed from V and 5 bases from J, the gap between germline ends came to 6 bases. CDR3 sequence (DNA): TGTGCCAGCAGTTTAGACGAATATCAGCCCCAGCATTTT. This sequence encodes CASSLDEYQPQHF.

This chain uses TRBV7-3 with TRBJ2-1, with 11 nucleotides matching TRBD2. V was clipped by 2 bases and J by 10 bases; unmatched bases: 7. The germline V gene encodes CDR1 SGHTA and CDR2 FQGTGA. CDR3 length: 15 residues. The CDR3 reads CASSLVSGGAGEQFF. CDR3 DNA sequence: TGTGCCAGCAGCTTAGTTAGCGGGGGGGCCGGGGAGCAGTTCTTC.

This clonotype was recorded many times. V and J are TRBV6-5 and TRBJ2-1; D may be TRBD2 (7 bases). The germline V gene has CDR1 MNHEY and CDR2 SVGAGI. The CDR3 length is 18 residues. Trimming shortened V by 0 bases and J by 0 bases, and 15 bases separated the two germline ends. Here the CDR3 DNA reads TGTGCCAGCAGTTACTCTGGGCTAGCGGACAGCTCCTACAATGAGCAGTTCTTC. It yields the protein CASSYSGLADSSYNEQFF.

This clonotype occurred many times. The CDR3 sequence is CASSLFLGGADTQYF. The CDR3 DNA follows: TGTGCCAGCAGCTTATTTTTGGGGGGCGCAGATACGCAGTATTTT. The gene calls are TRBV7-2 and TRBJ2-3, with D possibly called TRBD1 or TRBD2 (6 bases each). Germline V CDR1 and CDR2: SGHTA, FQGNSA. V was cut by 2 bases and J by 4 bases, with 13 bases left in between. The CDR3 length is 15 residues.

V is TRBV18 and J is TRBJ2-5; D tentatively fits TRBD1 or TRBD2 (5 bases each). V lost 2 bases, J lost 2 bases, and 9 bases lay in between. The CDR3 extends over 14 amino acids. CDR1 KGHSH and CDR2 LQKENI come from the germline V gene. CDR3 DNA: TGTGCCAGCTCACCAGAGAGGGGACAAGAGACCCAGTACTTC. It encodes CASSPERGQETQYF.

This clonotype was counted only a few times. This CDR3 is CASSQDRGVYNSPLHF. Written as DNA, the CDR3 is TGTGCCAGCAGCCAGGACAGGGGGGTCTATAATTCACCCCTCCACTTT. The chain links TRBV7-2 to TRBJ1-6; 10 nucleotides line up with TRBD1. Germline V lookup: CDR1 SGHTA, CDR2 FQGNSA. V gave up 5 bases and J gave up 3 bases; unmatched junction bases: 4. This CDR3 region has 16 residues.

This clonotype was seen at least ten times. The CDR3 sequence is CAISYRVQETQYF. CDR3 nucleotides: TGTGCCATCAGTTACAGGGTCCAAGAGACCCAGTACTTC. The chain links TRBV10-3 to TRBJ2-5; tentatively, D is TRBD1 (6 bases). Trimming cost V 5 bases and J 1 base, with 8 bases left between them. The germline CDR1 and CDR2 sequences are ENHRY and SYGVKD. The CDR3 extends over 13 amino acids.

This clonotype was seen repeatedly, ten times or more. Here the CDR3 reads CSVEWYGRAGNEQYF. As DNA, the CDR3 is TGCAGCGTTGAATGGTACGGGAGGGCTGGGAACGAGCAGTACTTC. This rearrangement joins TRBV29-1 to TRBJ2-7; 8 nucleotides align to TRBD2. With 2 bases clipped from V and 5 bases from J, the junction kept 11 bases outside the gene matches. The CDR3 is 15 amino acids. Germline V gene sequence: CDR1 SQVTM, CDR2 ANQGSEA.